This TCR beta chain was captured by sequencing in a study of blood T cell repertoires in COVID-19. The CDR3 has 17 amino acids. The germline V gene has CDR1 KGHDR and CDR2 SFDVKD. V shed 4 bases and J 2 bases; nucleotides not matched to a gene: 7. This clone appeared once. TCRdb keeps only in-frame clones here, not all; method: immunoSEQ multiplex PCR. The sample consists of about 64,000 clones, around nine tenths of them appearing once. The source material was peripheral blood. The gene calls are TRBV24-1 and TRBJ2-2; 9 positions agree with TRBD1. The sequence derives from a man between 65 and 85 years old with acute or convalescent COVID-19. CDR3 coding DNA: TGTGCCACCAGTGACCCCTTGGGACAGGGCAACACCGGGGAGCTGTTTTTT. Translating gives CATSDPLGQGNTGELFF.